The clone carrying this T cell receptor beta chain was counted a single time. Its antigen is unidentified. A read error may account for a junction end that differs from germline. Researchers used genomic DNA as the template to profile TCR beta VDJ and CDR3. Each CDR3 protein is one row after TCRdb ran MiXCR on the reads. The sample has 150,000 to 200,000 distinct CDR3 sequences, 64% seen once. The sample comes from a study of CD8+CD57+ T cells in acquired aplastic anemia. Across the study: The average for DNA from sorted CD4+ and CD8+ cells was roughly 3 ug.

Per the germline V gene, CDR1 is SGHRS and CDR2 is YFSETQ. The CDR3 length is 12 residues. Study results and limitations: Levels of CD8+ Simpson's diversity were not significantly distinct in patients versus controls.

The chain links TRBV5-1 to TRBJ2-3; perhaps D is TRBD1 or TRBD2 (5 bases each). The source is a human donor with severe aplastic anemia or a healthy control (not recorded which). The sample taken for sequencing was sorted CD4+, CD8+, or CD8+CD57+ T cells (not recorded which) from PBMCs. The CDR3, as DNA: TGTGCCAGCAGCCCGTGGGGGGATACGCAGTATTTT. Its protein product is CASSPWGDTQYF. Looking up the rest from reference TRBV5-1 and TRBJ2-3 gives the full variable domain: KAGVTQTPRYLIKTRGQQVTLSCSPISGHRSVSWYQQTPGQGLQFLFEYFSETQRNKGNFPGRFSGRQFSNSRSEMNVSTLELGDSALYLCASSPWGDTQYFGPGTRLTVL.